The rows below give T cell receptor beta chains drawn from one sample of a study of CD8+ T cells in alopecia areata. The data were produced by immunoSEQ multiplex PCR, yet TCRdb's version contains in-frame clones alone and is incomplete. In the table there are 150,000 to 200,000 clones, 50% to 75% of which are singletons. The source material was CD4+ T cells sorted from blood, sampled at approximately week 56, from a patient treated with tofacitinib. These receptors came from a human donor with alopecia areata. The CDR3 runs from the conserved cysteine through the conserved F or W. A D gene is named only where the DNA matches it firmly. Rows give clone size only sometimes, using once, few, many, or a class for an expanded clone.

J gene	D gene	V gene	clone size	CDR3 protein	CDR3 DNA
TRBJ1-4	NA	TRBV10-3	few	CAISDKGVREKLFF	TGTGCCATCAGTGACAAGGGTGTGCGTGAAAAACTGTTTTTT
TRBJ1-2	TRBD1	TRBV5-1	NA	CASSYDRARASIDGYTF	TGCGCCAGCAGCTACGACAGGGCGAGGGCATCTATTGATGGCTACACCTTC
TRBJ2-2	NA	TRBV29-1	NA	CSVGLAARVTGELFF	TGCAGCGTTGGATTAGCGGCACGCGTTACCGGGGAGCTGTTTTTT
TRBJ2-5	NA	TRBV7-9	NA	CASSSSAGTGTQYF	TGTGCCAGCAGCTCCTCGGCGGGTACGGGGACCCAGTACTTC
TRBJ1-6	NA	TRBV7-9	NA	CASSEQGRNSPLHF	TGTGCCAGCAGCGAGCAGGGCCGTAATTCACCCCTCCACTTT
TRBJ2-5	NA	TRBV2	few	CASRDRHLLQETQYF	TGTGCCAGCAGGGACAGACACCTTCTCCAAGAGACCCAGTACTTC
TRBJ2-2	NA	TRBV5-1	NA	CASSVPGELFF	TGCGCCAGCAGCGTCCCCGGGGAGCTGTTTTTT
TRBJ2-5	NA	TRBV2	NA	CASSVSGSGTQYF	TGTGCCAGCAGTGTTTCCGGCTCTGGGACCCAGTACTTC
TRBJ2-1	TRBD2	TRBV7-9	NA	CASSRASGDYNEQFF	TGTGCCAGCAGCAGAGCTAGCGGGGACTACAATGAGCAGTTCTTC
TRBJ2-7	TRBD1	TRBV6-5	once	CASSENRGLAEQYF	TGTGCCAGCAGTGAAAACAGGGGGCTGGCCGAGCAGTACTTC